This T cell receptor beta chain was sequenced for a study of T cells in Graves' hyperthyroidism and ophthalmopathy. Study-level information: Peripheral blood sampling occurred at initial diagnosis, before any treatment. Findings and limits, study-wide: The model forecast ophthalmopathy, anticipating it by a median about 7 months before onset.

This clonotype was recorded at least ten times. Its antigen remains unknown. This CDR3 has 17 residues. CDR1 is GTSNPN, CDR2 SVGIG, per germline (reference sequence). After removal of 0 bases from V and 0 bases from J, the junction contained 6 bases not matched to a gene. RNA transcripts gave rise to amplified TCR beta CDR3 regions. First-round RT-PCR of the TCR CDR3 relied on the HTBI primer set. Via MiXCR, TCRdb re-called the multiplex PCR reads, giving one row per CDR3 protein. Of 240,000 or so distinct CDR3 sequences listed, about 15% are singletons. The sequenced sample was blood. This TCR was sampled from a woman in her late teens or twenties with Graves' ophthalmopathy. The genes are TRBV30 and TRBJ2-2, with 8 bases aligning to TRBD2. CDR3: CAWSVLAGSTNTGELFF. The CDR3 nucleotides read TGTGCCTGGAGTGTATTAGCGGGATCAACGAACACCGGGGAGCTGTTTTTT. The full variable domain, with the rest looked up from reference TRBV30 and TRBJ2-2, is SQTIHQWPATLVQPVGSPLSLECTVEGTSNPNLYWYRQAAGRGLQLLFYSVGIGQISSEVPQNLSASRPQDRQFILSSKKLLLSDSGFYLCAWSVLAGSTNTGELFFGEGSRLTVL.